These 31 T cell receptor beta chains were all obtained from the same sample, sequenced in a study of a mutant IDH1 vaccine in newly diagnosed glioma. These receptors have no known antigen. The time point was: week 35, safety follow-up. Every vaccine dose comprised 300 ug of mutant IDH1 20-mer peptide plus topical imiquimod. Clones were read by immunoSEQ multiplex PCR, and TCRdb kept only the in-frame ones, dropping some. The profile shows some 60,000 clones, roughly 79% of them singletons. The material was PBMCs, obtained from a glioma patient whose treatment included an IDH1 peptide vaccine. The receptors were gathered from a man aged 35-49 years with glioma.

This clone has just a few counts. The chain employs TRBV5-1 and TRBJ1-5; maybe TRBD1 (6 bases). Germline values: CDR1 SGHRS, CDR2 YFSETQ. The CDR3 is made up of 15 amino acids. Trimming pared 0 bases from V and 0 bases from J, leaving 7 bases between. CDR3: CASSLGTDSNQPQHF. As DNA, the CDR3 is TGCGCCAGCAGCTTGGGGACAGATAGCAATCAGCCCCAGCATTTT.

This rearrangement joins TRBV30 to TRBJ2-5; the match to TRBD2 covers 8 bases. The J call may be incorrect, as the DNA end agrees better with TRBJ2-7. The CDR3 is 15 amino acids. CDR1 GTSNPN and CDR2 SVGIG come from the germline V gene (reference sequence). The CDR3 protein is CAWSGPSGLSYEQYF. CDR3 nucleotide sequence: TGTGCCTGGAGCGGTCCTAGCGGGCTATCCTACGAGCAGTACTTC.

The J gene is TRBJ2-1, the V gene TRBV29-1; weak D call: TRBD1 (5 bases). Trimming stripped 4 bases from V and 9 bases from J, with 28 bases between. The V gene's germline CDR1 is SQVTM and CDR2 ANQGSEA. The CDR3 totals 17 residues. The DNA of the CDR3 is TGCAGCGTTGTCGGTCTTGGTGAGGATACAGGACAACCTGAGCAGTTCTTC. Protein: CSVVGLGEDTGQPEQFF.

The chain joins TRBV9 to TRBJ2-3; 10 bases fit TRBD2. V lost 0 bases, J lost 4 bases, and 8 bases stayed unmatched. The germline V gene has CDR1 SGDLS and CDR2 YYNGEE. The CDR3 consists of 17 residues. The CDR3 is CASSVAPSGRSPDTQYF. CDR3 nucleotide sequence: TGTGCCAGCAGCGTAGCCCCTAGCGGGAGAAGCCCAGATACGCAGTATTTT.

The chain couples TRBV6-6 to TRBJ1-2; 7 bases agree with TRBD1. Germline CDR1 and CDR2: MNHNY and SVGAGI (reference sequence). The CDR3 loop spans 13 amino acids. With 6 bases clipped from V and 2 bases from J, the junction kept 3 bases outside the gene matches. CDR3 residues: CASSQQGNYGYTF. CDR3 bases: TGTGCCAGCAGCCAACAGGGGAACTATGGCTACACCTTC.

Worth noting for this clone: The same CDR3 also results from other DNA sequences found in this sample. The chain has TRBV20-1 and TRBJ2-1, with D possibly being TRBD2 (5 bases). CDR3 length: 11 amino acids. V gave up 6 bases and J gave up 7 bases, with 10 bases separating them. Germline CDR1 reads DFQATT; CDR2 reads SNEGSKA (reference sequence). The CDR3 is CSASTSNEQFF. In DNA, the CDR3 is TGCAGTGCCAGTACTAGTAATGAGCAGTTCTTC.

J is TRBJ2-3 and V is TRBV7-3; D might be TRBD1 (5 bases). Germline V gene lookup returns CDR1 SGHTA and CDR2 FQGTGA. Trimming took off 5 bases at V and 5 bases at J, with 20 bases between the two ends. The CDR3 runs 16 residues. The CDR3 spells CASSPMGGARGDTQYF. The CDR3 bases are TGTGCCAGCAGCCCCATGGGTGGGGCTAGGGGAGATACGCAGTATTTT.

The chain uses TRBV5-1 and TRBJ1-1; the match to TRBD1 covers 9 bases. V lost 4 bases to trimming and J lost 4 bases; unmatched junction nucleotides: 11. The CDR3 length is 16 residues. CDR1 is SGHRS, CDR2 YFSETQ, per germline. The CDR3 region has the DNA TGCGCCAGCAGCATTCGCACAGGGGGCCTTGGCACTGAAGCTTTCTTT. Protein: CASSIRTGGLGTEAFF.

The chain recombines TRBV5-1 with TRBJ1-5; tentative D call: TRBD1 (5 bases). Trimming stripped 0 bases from V and 4 bases from J, with 14 bases between. The germline V gene encodes CDR1 SGHRS and CDR2 YFSETQ. The CDR3 has 16 amino acids. The CDR3 region has the DNA TGCGCCAGCAGCTTGGGGTCGGGAGGGACTAATCAGCCCCAGCATTTT. Encoded protein: CASSLGSGGTNQPQHF.

This chain uses TRBV2 with TRBJ2-3, with 8 nucleotides matching TRBD2. J was trimmed by 5 bases and V by 6 bases; bases with no gene match: 10. Germline values: CDR1 SNHLY, CDR2 FYNNEI. The CDR3 length is 15 residues. This chain's CDR3 is CASRDSGIGGDTQYF. CDR3 nucleotide sequence: TGTGCCAGCAGGGATAGCGGGATCGGGGGAGATACGCAGTATTTT.

This clone has only one observation. This sequence joins TRBV7-8 and TRBJ1-2; D gene ambiguous. Trimming removed 1 base at V and 2 bases at J, with 5 bases between. This CDR3 comprises 13 residues. The germline CDR1 and CDR2 sequences are SGHVS and FQNEAQ. The CDR3: CASSLGENYGYTF. DNA for the CDR3: TGTGCCAGCAGCTTAGGGGAAAACTATGGCTACACCTTC.

The chain employs TRBV6-5 and TRBJ1-1, with D unresolved. Germline values: CDR1 MNHEY, CDR2 SVGAGI. V lost 4 bases to trimming and J lost 1 base, with 16 bases between them. This CDR3 is 16 amino acids long. The CDR3 coding sequence is TGTGCCAGCAGTTCATCTCCCCCCTTCTCGAACACTGAAGCTTTCTTT. Residues: CASSSSPPFSNTEAFF.

This chain uses TRBV11-2 with TRBJ2-5; TRBD1 agrees at 9 bases. Germline V lookup: CDR1 SGHAT, CDR2 FQNNGV. The CDR3 runs 14 residues. J gave up 3 bases and V 7 bases, and 6 bases lay outside the gene matches. The CDR3 region is CASTGGQGKETQYF. Written as DNA, the CDR3 is TGTGCCAGCACGGGGGGACAGGGTAAAGAGACCCAGTACTTC.

V usage is TRBV21-1 and J usage is TRBJ2-5; the D call of TRBD1 is as the table states it, not checked on the DNA. TRBV21-1 is marked as a pseudogene. This CDR3 is 18 amino acids long. The CDR3: CASSIFRDRGTTGETQYF. The CDR3 DNA sequence: TGTGCCAGCAGCATTTTCCGGGACAGGGGCACCACAGGGGAGACCCAGTACTTC.

The chain joins TRBV10-3 to TRBJ2-3, with D unresolved. Germline CDR1 and CDR2: ENHRY and SYGVKD. This CDR3 is built from 14 residues. Trimming took 3 bases from V and 3 from J, leaving 10 bases between them. The CDR3 spells CAISDPGRTDTQYF. CDR3 nucleotide sequence: TGTGCCATCAGTGACCCCGGCAGGACAGATACGCAGTATTTT.

DNA of the CDR3: TGTGCCAGCAGCAAAGGGCGGGTGCCGTTCTACGAGCAGTACTTC. Protein: CASSKGRVPFYEQYF. The J gene is TRBJ2-7, the V gene TRBV21-1; the table names TRBD2, a call not compared with the DNA. TRBV21-1 is tagged as a pseudogene. This CDR3 has 15 residues.

The CDR3 here is CASSLTSGRADEQFF. The CDR3 DNA reads TGTGCCAGCAGCTTGACTAGCGGGAGGGCGGATGAGCAGTTCTTC. The chain carries TRBV7-3 and TRBJ2-1; 14 bases match TRBD2. V was pared by 3 bases and J by 8 bases, with 3 bases of the junction left unmatched. The CDR3 has 15 residues. Germline V gives CDR1 SGHTA, CDR2 FQGTGA.

The chain joins TRBV10-1 to TRBJ2-5; 8 bases map to TRBD1. The end of the DNA fits TRBJ2-7 better, so the J call may be wrong. The germline CDR1 and CDR2 sequences are WNHNN and SYGVQD (reference sequence). This CDR3 is 14 amino acids long. This chain's CDR3 is CASSAGTGLYEQYF. The CDR3 DNA reads as TGCGCCAGCAGTGCCGGGACAGGCCTGTACGAGCAGTACTTC.

In nucleotides, the CDR3 is TGTGCCAGCAGCCACCACTACGAGCAGTACTTC. It translates to CASSHHYEQYF. The chain links TRBV6-5 to TRBJ2-7, with no clear D. CDR1 MNHEY and CDR2 SVGAGI come from the germline V gene. The CDR3 length is 11 residues. V was clipped by 6 bases and J by 3 bases, with 6 bases between them.

This clone was seen a single time. The chain couples TRBV10-3 to TRBJ1-2, with 11 bases that match TRBD1. Germline-derived CDR1 and CDR2 are ENHRY and SYGVKD. J was trimmed by 2 bases and V by 7 bases; bases with no gene match: 3. The CDR3 is made up of 14 amino acids. For the CDR3, the DNA is TGTGCCATCAAGGGACAGGGGGTAAACTATGGCTACACCTTC. Its translation: CAIKGQGVNYGYTF.

V and J are TRBV5-1 and TRBJ1-5; D is unresolved. V lost 4 bases to trimming and J lost 4 bases, with 3 bases between them. CDR3 size: 11 residues. Germline CDR1 reads SGHRS; CDR2 reads YFSETQ. For the CDR3, the DNA is TGCGCCAGCAGCCCGAATCAGCCCCAGCATTTT. It is translated as CASSPNQPQHF.

J is TRBJ2-7 and V is TRBV28, with D possibly matching TRBD2 (5 bases). CDR1 MDHEN and CDR2 SYDVKM come from the germline V gene. This CDR3 is 14 amino acids long. V gave up 6 bases and J gave up 2 bases, with 14 bases separating them. The CDR3 nucleotides read TGTGCCAGCAGCCCCGGGGTACCAGCCTACGAGCAGTACTTC. It yields the protein CASSPGVPAYEQYF.

This chain uses TRBV7-2 with TRBJ2-7; 7 bases agree with TRBD2. The CDR3 sequence is 14 residues long. Germline V lookup: CDR1 SGHTA, CDR2 FQGNSA. V shed 4 bases and J 5 bases; nucleotides not matched to a gene: 8. Here the CDR3 reads CASSSLGGSHEQYF. Here the CDR3 DNA reads TGTGCCAGCAGCTCCCTGGGGGGGTCCCACGAGCAGTACTTC.

This clone came up a few times. This rearrangement joins TRBV10-1 to TRBJ1-5; D is unclear. The germline CDR1 and CDR2 sequences are WNHNN and SYGVQD (reference sequence). The CDR3 is 13 residues long. V was pared by 4 bases and J by 6 bases, with 10 bases between. In DNA form, the CDR3 reads TGCGCCAGCAGTGGGCAGCCGGGTCAGCCCCAGCATTTT. This codes for CASSGQPGQPQHF.

The genes are TRBV7-2 and TRBJ1-1, with a tentative D call TRBD1 (6 bases). CDR1 SGHTA and CDR2 FQGNSA come from the germline V gene. The CDR3 totals 15 residues. V lost 8 bases and J 2 bases, leaving 18 bases between the germline ends. CDR3 nucleotide sequence: TGTGCCAGCCAACCACCGGGACACATTAACACTGAAGCTTTCTTT. This sequence encodes CASQPPGHINTEAFF.

The rearrangement links TRBV11-1 to TRBJ2-4, with D tentatively TRBD2 (5 bases). The CDR3 spans 18 residues. The V and J ends lost 6 bases and 1 base respectively, with 22 bases between them. CDR1 SGHAT and CDR2 FQDESV come from the germline V gene (reference sequence). In DNA, the CDR3 is TGTGCCAGCAGTCTAGCTGGTATGAGAGTATCTGCCAAAAACATTCAGTACTTC. Its translation is CASSLAGMRVSAKNIQYF.

The chain employs TRBV2 and TRBJ1-2; D is ambiguous. CDR1 is SNHLY, CDR2 FYNNEI, per germline. Between the trimmed V and J ends, which lost 8 bases and 3 bases, there was a span of 7 bases. The CDR3 has 11 residues. The CDR3 protein is CASVQDYGYTF. For the CDR3, the DNA is TGTGCCAGCGTACAAGACTATGGCTACACCTTC.

The chain carries TRBV5-6 and TRBJ1-2; D remains unclear. V was pared by 0 bases and J by 9 bases, with 9 bases between. The germline CDR1 and CDR2 sequences are SGHDT and YYEEEE. The CDR3 is 12 residues long. The CDR3 here is CASSLGLRSYTF. The CDR3 region has the DNA TGTGCCAGCAGCTTGGGGCTTCGGAGCTACACCTTC.

This clone was picked up a small number of times. The V and J genes are TRBV30 and TRBJ1-1; D is possibly TRBD1 (6 bases). Germline loops: CDR1 GTSNPN, CDR2 SVGIG (reference sequence). V was cut by 3 bases and J by 1 base, with 18 bases left in between. The CDR3 has 16 amino acids. In DNA form, the CDR3 reads TGTGCCTGGAGCCGTGGAGGTGCCAGGGGGAACACTGAAGCTTTCTTT. It translates to CAWSRGGARGNTEAFF.

This clone was detected only once. V gene TRBV5-6 combines with J gene TRBJ2-3, with 11 bases lining up with TRBD2. Germline CDR1 reads SGHDT; CDR2 reads YYEEEE. The CDR3 runs to 16 residues. With V trimmed by 0 bases and J by 5 bases, 5 bases remained unmatched. CDR3 loop: CASSLVTSGGGDTQYF. The CDR3 DNA follows: TGTGCCAGCAGCTTGGTCACTAGCGGGGGCGGAGATACGCAGTATTTT.

The sample holds a few counts of this clone. The V call is TRBV6-1, the J call TRBJ1-5, with 9 bases lining up with TRBD1. V lost 8 bases, J lost 5 bases, and 7 bases stayed unmatched. The germline CDR1 and CDR2 sequences are MNHNS and SASEGT. The CDR3 runs to 14 residues. Here the CDR3 DNA reads TGTGCCAGCTTCGGCGGGACAGGGTATCAGCCCCAGCATTTT. Its protein product is CASFGGTGYQPQHF.